The 25 T cell receptor beta chains in this list originate from one sample, sequenced in a study of blood T cell repertoires in COVID-19. Assay used: immunoSEQ multiplex PCR; TCRdb lists only in-frame clones, some missing. Altogether 280,000 or so clones are present, about 85% being singletons, with the ten largest covering about an eighth. The sequencing input was peripheral blood. These receptors were collected from a human donor in a cohort sampled during active COVID-19.

The genes are TRBV21-1 and TRBJ2-7; TRBD1 is the table's D call and was not checked against the DNA. TRBV21-1 is marked as a pseudogene. This CDR3 spans 15 amino acids. The DNA for the CDR3 is TGTGCCAGCAGCAAACTAGGACAGGACAACTACGAGCAGTACTTC. Translated, it gives CASSKLGQDNYEQYF.

The rearrangement uses TRBV3-1 (or the pseudogene TRBV3-2) and TRBJ1-3; D may be TRBD1 (6 bases). The CDR3 runs to 18 residues. With 4 bases removed from V and 0 bases from J, the gap between germline ends came to 19 bases. Germline lookup yields CDR1 LGHDT and CDR2 YNNKEL (reference sequence). The CDR3 DNA is TGTGCCAGCAGCCCCGGAAAGGCAGGGGATAGCTCTGGAAACACCATATATTTT. It translates to CASSPGKAGDSSGNTIYF.

V usage is TRBV5-5 and J usage is TRBJ2-7, with a tentative D call TRBD1 (6 bases). The CDR3 is 14 residues long. Trimming cost V 6 bases and J 2 bases, with 15 bases left between them. CDR1 SGHKS and CDR2 YYEKEE come from the germline V gene (reference sequence). CDR3 sequence: CASNHGTPPYEQYF. CDR3 sequence (DNA): TGTGCCAGCAATCACGGGACACCCCCCTACGAGCAGTACTTC. Full variable domain (rest looked up from reference TRBV5-5 and TRBJ2-7): DAGVTQSPTHLIKTRGQQVTLRCSPISGHKSVSWYQQVLGQGPQFIFQYYEKEERGRGNFPDRFSARQFPNYSSELNVNALLLGDSALYLCASNHGTPPYEQYFGPGTRLTVT.

This clone was picked up one time. CDR3 bases: TGTGCCAGCAGTTACTCCACTGAAGCTTTCTTT. Translation gives CASSYSTEAFF. The chain uses TRBV28 and TRBJ1-1; D remains unclear. This CDR3 is built from 11 residues. Germline V gene data show CDR1 as MDHEN and CDR2 as SYDVKM. Trimming shortened V by 4 bases and J by 4 bases, and 4 bases separated the two germline ends.

The chain carries TRBV6-4 and TRBJ1-5, with TRBD1 identical over 7 bases. The CDR3 consists of 14 residues. Losses at the gene ends were 3 bases for V and 7 bases for J; bases not matched to a gene: 6. Germline V gene sequence: CDR1 MRHNA, CDR2 SNTAGT. This CDR3 is CASSERGRWQPQHF. CDR3 sequence (DNA): TGTGCCAGCAGTGAAAGGGGGCGCTGGCAGCCCCAGCATTTT.

V is TRBV5-1 and J is TRBJ2-4, with D possibly being TRBD2 (6 bases). This CDR3 comprises 13 residues. V lost 0 bases and J lost 9, with 10 bases in between. Germline CDR1 SGHRS, CDR2 YFSETQ. The CDR3 region is CASSLGSGSIQYF. The CDR3 nucleotides read TGCGCCAGCAGCTTGGGTAGCGGTAGCATTCAGTACTTC.

The rearrangement joins TRBV7-2 to TRBJ2-2; 10 bases align to TRBD2. The CDR3 runs 16 residues. The V gene's germline CDR1 is SGHTA and CDR2 FQGNSA. V lost 2 bases to trimming and J lost 2 bases; unmatched junction nucleotides: 2. The CDR3 DNA reads as TGTGCCAGCAGCTTAACTAGCGGGGCAAACACCGGGGAGCTGTTTTTT. As protein: CASSLTSGANTGELFF. Using reference TRBV7-2 and TRBJ2-2 for the parts outside the CDR3, the full variable domain is GAGVSQSPSNKVTEKGKDVELRCDPISGHTALYWYRQSLGQGLEFLIYFQGNSAPDKSGLPSDRFSAERTGGSVSTLTIQRTQQEDSAVYLCASSLTSGANTGELFFGEGSRLTVL.

The chain links TRBV11-2 to TRBJ2-6; D possibly corresponds to TRBD1 (6 bases). This CDR3 has 15 residues. Deletions cut 1 base from V and 12 bases from J, with 16 bases between. CDR1 and CDR2 (germline): SGHAT, FQNNGV. As DNA, the CDR3 is TGTGCCAGCAGCTTAGGGGGGCAGCCTTTTAGCGTCCTGACTTTC. This encodes CASSLGGQPFSVLTF.

This chain uses TRBV6-6 with TRBJ1-5, with 10 bases fitting TRBD1. Germline V gene lookup returns CDR1 MNHNY and CDR2 SVGAGI (reference sequence). With 2 bases clipped from V and 3 bases from J, the junction kept 4 bases outside the gene matches. CDR3 length equals 16 residues. As DNA, the CDR3 is TGTGCCAGCAGTTACCTTGACAGGGGGCCCAATCAGCCCCAGCATTTT. Translation: CASSYLDRGPNQPQHF.

J is TRBJ2-7 and V is TRBV13; TRBD1 matches at 8 bases. The junction had 10 bases not matched to a gene; V was cut back by 10 bases and J by 5 bases. Per the germline V gene, CDR1 is PRHDT and CDR2 is FYEKMQ (reference sequence). The CDR3 extends over 13 amino acids. CDR3 nucleotide sequence: TGTGCCACCTCCGGGACAGGTCGCAACGAGCAGTACTTC. Amino acids: CATSGTGRNEQYF.

V usage is TRBV30 and J usage is TRBJ1-5, with 8 bases aligning to TRBD1. The junction had 5 bases not matched to a gene; V was cut back by 2 bases and J by 5 bases. Germline V lookup: CDR1 GTSNPN, CDR2 SVGIG (reference sequence). This CDR3 has 14 residues. CDR3 in amino acids: CAWSTGQGDQPQHF. CDR3 bases: TGTGCCTGGAGTACCGGACAGGGCGATCAGCCCCAGCATTTT.

The genes are TRBV4-3 and TRBJ2-1; D ambiguous. This CDR3 contains 13 residues. Germline CDR1 and CDR2: LGHNA and YSLEER. V was clipped by 2 bases and J by 3 bases, with 5 bases between them. CDR3 sequence: CASSQFLYNEQFF. The CDR3 nucleotides are TGCGCCAGCAGCCAATTCCTCTACAATGAGCAGTTCTTC.

This clone was seen just once. The chain links TRBV6-6 to TRBJ2-7, with 7 nucleotides matching TRBD2. With 0 bases clipped from V and 1 base from J, the junction kept 6 bases outside the gene matches. Germline CDR1 is MNHNY and CDR2 is SVGAGI (reference sequence). The CDR3 extends over 16 amino acids. The CDR3 DNA is TGTGCCAGCAGTTACTCGATCCGCGGGAGTTCCTACGAGCAGTACTTC. Its translation: CASSYSIRGSSYEQYF.

This clone was counted once. In the same sample, other DNA sequences code for this CDR3. The chain links TRBV14 to TRBJ1-2; no firm D call. The CDR3 loop spans 12 amino acids. Per germline, CDR1 SGHDN and CDR2 FVKESK. V gave up 0 bases and J gave up 5 bases, with 4 bases separating them. CDR3 DNA: TGTGCCAGCAGCCAAGATATATATGGCTACACCTTC. It yields the protein CASSQDIYGYTF.

V and J are TRBV5-6 and TRBJ1-4, with D tentatively TRBD1 (5 bases). V was trimmed by 2 bases and J by 6 bases, leaving 11 bases between them. Germline V lookup: CDR1 SGHDT, CDR2 YYEEEE. CDR3 length: 14 residues. CDR3 bases: TGTGCCAGCAGCTTTAGGACAACGGATGAAAAACTGTTTTTT. This sequence encodes CASSFRTTDEKLFF. The full variable domain, its missing parts supplied by reference TRBV5-6 and TRBJ1-4, is DAGVTQSPTHLIKTRGQQVTLRCSPKSGHDTVSWYQQALGQGPQFIFQYYEEEERQRGNFPDRFSGHQFPNYSSELNVNALLLGDSALYLCASSFRTTDEKLFFGSGTQLSVL.

The rearrangement joins TRBV28 to TRBJ1-1; the match to TRBD1 covers 7 bases. CDR1 and CDR2 (germline): MDHEN, SYDVKM. V shed 6 bases, J shed 5 bases, and the junction held 6 bases outside the gene matches. The CDR3 contains 13 residues. CDR3 coding DNA: TGTGCCAGCAGAGGGGGCCCGGGGACTGAAGCTTTCTTT. It translates to CASRGGPGTEAFF.

The CDR3 loop is CASSDQAGSPLHF. The DNA for the CDR3 is TGTGCCAGCAGTGACCAGGCTGGGTCACCCCTCCACTTT. V usage is TRBV6-4 and J usage is TRBJ1-6; D ambiguous. Looked up from germline, CDR1 is MRHNA and CDR2 is SNTAGT. V lost 2 bases and J 10 bases, leaving 9 bases between the germline ends. The CDR3 covers 13 residues.

The J gene is TRBJ1-2, the V gene TRBV12-3 or TRBV12-4; no clear D gene. V was pared by 6 bases and J by 5 bases, with 10 bases between. The CDR3 sequence is 12 residues long. As DNA, the CDR3 is TGTGCCAGCAGCCAGCGGAGTTATGGCTACACCTTC. It is translated as CASSQRSYGYTF.

The CDR3 bases are TGTGCCAGCAGCTTCTCGACTAGCGGGAGTGGAGAGACCCAGTACTTC. This encodes CASSFSTSGSGETQYF. The gene calls are TRBV9 and TRBJ2-5; 12 positions agree with TRBD2. Trimming cost V 4 bases and J 4 bases; bases outside gene matches: 8. Per the germline V gene, CDR1 is SGDLS and CDR2 is YYNGEE. The CDR3 totals 16 residues.

The chain links TRBV27 to TRBJ1-5, with D maybe TRBD1 (5 bases). The CDR3 has 14 residues. The germline V gene has CDR1 MNHEY and CDR2 SMNVEV (reference sequence). V shed 1 base and J shed 6 bases, with 10 bases lying between them. The CDR3 sequence: CASSLWGGGQPQHF. Here the CDR3 DNA reads TGTGCCAGCAGTTTATGGGGGGGTGGTCAGCCCCAGCATTTT.

The gene calls are TRBV9 and TRBJ2-5; possible D gene TRBD1, 6 bases. This CDR3 has 14 residues. Looked up from germline, CDR1 is SGDLS and CDR2 is YYNGEE. The ends were cut back, 2 bases at V and 3 bases at J, with 11 bases in the middle. The CDR3 region is CASSVRGSKETQYF. CDR3 sequence (DNA): TGTGCCAGCAGCGTGAGGGGGAGTAAAGAGACCCAGTACTTC.

The chain couples TRBV5-1 to TRBJ2-5, with TRBD1 matching 7 bases. V was pared by 4 bases and J by 2 bases, with 5 bases of the junction left unmatched. The CDR3 consists of 14 residues. CDR1 and CDR2 from the germline V gene are SGHRS and YFSETQ. The CDR3 is CASSTGTVQETQYF. The CDR3 DNA reads as TGCGCCAGCAGCACTGGGACAGTTCAAGAGACCCAGTACTTC.

This clone has just a few counts. The V gene is TRBV6-2 or TRBV6-3, the J gene TRBJ2-6; 14 nucleotides match TRBD2. The germline CDR1 and CDR2 sequences are MNHEY and SVGEGT. The CDR3 extends over 18 amino acids. The V segment lost 6 bases and the J segment 4 bases; nucleotides outside the gene matches: 8. In DNA form, the CDR3 reads TGTGCCAGCAGCCCCCCGGGACTAGCGGGAGCAGGGGCCAACGTCCTGACTTTC. This encodes CASSPPGLAGAGANVLTF.

The chain employs TRBV19 and TRBJ1-5; 7 bases match TRBD1. The CDR3 runs to 15 residues. The trim removed 0 bases at V and 7 bases at J, leaving 6 bases unmatched. Looked up from germline, CDR1 is LNHDA and CDR2 is SQIVND (reference sequence). This chain's CDR3 is CASSIDHRGRQPQHF. The CDR3 bases are TGTGCCAGTAGTATAGATCACAGGGGACGACAGCCCCAGCATTTT.

This clone was picked up a small number of times. This chain links TRBV6-5 with TRBJ2-5, with 8 bases lining up with TRBD2. The J segment lost 4 bases and the V segment lost 4 bases, leaving 8 bases of the junction unmatched. CDR3 size: 15 residues. Germline V gene sequence: CDR1 MNHEY, CDR2 SVGAGI. The CDR3 bases are TGTGCCAGCAGTTCTACACCCGGGAGGGGAGAGACCCAGTACTTC. Translated, it gives CASSSTPGRGETQYF.